Listed below are T cell receptor beta chains from one sample, sequenced in a study of chemoradiotherapy in HPV16-positive cancers. Assay used: immunoSEQ multiplex PCR; TCRdb lists only in-frame clones, some missing. Of approximately 2,000 clones listed, about four fifths are singletons. This material consisted of tumor tissue, taken from a patient who underwent chemoradiotherapy. These TCRs come from a human donor with HPV-associated anogenital cancer. The CDR3 runs from the conserved cysteine through the conserved F or W. The order of the fields is clone size, D gene, J gene, V gene, CDR3 DNA, CDR3 protein. A D gene is named only where the DNA matches it firmly. For some rows the clone size is stated as once, few or many, or as a class when expanded; others skip it.

NA TRBD1 TRBJ2-7 TRBV10-3 TGTGCCATCAGTGACCCACAGGGGGCTTCCTACGAGCAGTACTTC CAISDPQGASYEQYF
NA NA TRBJ2-5 TRBV4-3 TGCGCCAGCAGCCAAGAAGTCGGTAGTTTGCAGACCCAGTACTTC CASSQEVGSLQTQYF
once TRBD1 TRBJ1-3 TRBV4-1 TGCGCCAGCAGCCGGAGTACAGGGGAATCTGGAAACACCATATATTTT CASSRSTGESGNTIYF
NA NA TRBJ1-2 TRBV28 TGTGCCAGCAGTCCCCACGGTCTCTATGGCTACACCTTC CASSPHGLYGYTF
few NA TRBJ1-1 TRBV7-2 TGTGCCAGCAGCGGGGGGGGACGGAACACTGAAGCTTTCTTT CASSGGGRNTEAFF
NA NA TRBJ2-7 TRBV11-2 TGTGCCAGCAGCTTAAAGTTTTTAGCGGCAAGCTCCTACGAGCAGTACTTC CASSLKFLAASSYEQYF
few NA TRBJ1-1 TRBV5-1 TGCGCCAGCAGCTTTTCACAGGGAGAAGCTTTCTTT CASSFSQGEAFF
NA NA TRBJ1-1 TRBV6-1 TGTGCCAGCAGTTTGGGGCTAGGAACTGAAGCTTTCTTT CASSLGLGTEAFF
NA TRBD1 TRBJ1-6 TRBV28 TGTGCCAGCAGTTCACTGACAGGGTCATGCCACTTT CASSSLTGSCHF
NA NA TRBJ2-7 TRBV15 TGTGCCACCAAGGGACATAGCTCCTACGAGCAGTACTTC CATKGHSSYEQYF
once NA TRBJ1-3 TRBV27 TGTGCCAGCAGTTTAGCGGGACGCTCTGGAAACACCATATATTTT CASSLAGRSGNTIYF
NA NA TRBJ2-2 TRBV4-2 TGTGCCAGCAGCCAGGGGTTGGACACCGGGGAGCTGTTTTTT CASSQGLDTGELFF
NA NA TRBJ1-4 TRBV11-1 TGTGCCAGCAGCTTGGGGAGCACTAATGAAAAACTGTTTTTT CASSLGSTNEKLFF
NA NA TRBJ2-3 TRBV5-5 TGTGCCAGCAGCTTCGTCGGGGCCCGCACAGATACGCAGTATTTT CASSFVGARTDTQYF
NA TRBD2 TRBJ2-7 TRBV7-2 TGTGCCAGCAGCTTGCCAGCGGGAGGGTTGGGGGAGCAGTACTTC CASSLPAGGLGEQYF
NA NA TRBJ2-6 TRBV4-3 TGCGCCAGCAGCCAAGTGTCACCAGCGGTCTTCTCTGGGGCCAACGTCCTGACTTTC CASSQVSPAVFSGANVLTF
NA NA TRBJ2-3 TRBV9 TGTGCCAGCAGTGAAGACACAGGTACGCAGTATTTT CASSEDTGTQYF
NA TRBD1 TRBJ2-2 TRBV11-2 TGTGCCAGCAGCTTGGGTACAGGGGCGTACACCGGGGAGCTGTTTTTT CASSLGTGAYTGELFF
once NA TRBJ2-3 TRBV11-2 TGTGCCAGCAGCTTAGAACCGACCACAGATACGCAGTATTTT CASSLEPTTDTQYF
once NA TRBJ2-3 TRBV11-1 TGTGCCAGCAGCTGGACGGACTCTGCTAGCACAGATACGCAGTATTTT CASSWTDSASTDTQYF
once TRBD1 TRBJ2-7 TRBV7-9 TGTGCCAGCAGACGTGGGACAGGGAACGAGCAGTACTTC CASRRGTGNEQYF
few NA TRBJ2-1 TRBV9 TGTGCCAGCAGCGTGGGCTCAAGAAGGTCTGGTTACAATGAGCAGTTCTTC CASSVGSRRSGYNEQFF
NA NA TRBJ1-4 TRBV30 TGTGCCTGGAGTCCAAGGGGGGTCGAGCATGAAAAACTGTTTTTT CAWSPRGVEHEKLFF
NA NA TRBJ2-3 TRBV18 TGTGCCAGCTCACGTAAGGGCAGCCATAGCACAGATACGCAGTATTTT CASSRKGSHSTDTQYF
NA TRBD2 TRBJ2-2 TRBV4-2 TGTGCCAGCAGCCAAGATAGCGGGGGGGCCGGGGAGCTGCTTTTT CASSQDSGGAGELLF
NA NA TRBJ1-1 TRBV11-3 TGTGCCAGCAGCCCCCGATCCAACAGTGGGGTTCAAGCTTTCTTT CASSPRSNSGVQAFF
NA TRBD2 TRBJ2-3 TRBV6-4 TGTGCCAGCAGTGACGCGGGGGGCACAGATACGCAGTATTTT CASSDAGGTDTQYF